This paragraph reports one TCR beta chain. This sample is part of a study of blood T cell repertoires in COVID-19. Study-level information: Acute and convalescent COVID-19 specimens originated in the United States, Italy and Spain. PBMCs, B-cell-depleted T cells, or T cells were the source of the cDNA or gDNA that made up the material.

This CDR3 has 12 residues. V lost 7 bases, J lost 1 base, and 8 bases lay in between. In the original analysis: Estimation of nucleated cell counts was performed using reference gene primer amplification. Some clones are missing from TCRdb's copy, which holds only in-frame ones; the method was immunoSEQ multiplex PCR. V and J calls and clone size come straight from that table; D and trimming were deduced from the DNA. Of 30,000 to 45,000 clones in the sample, approximately 87% were seen once. The TCR was taken from a man aged 65-85 years with acute or convalescent COVID-19. The sequenced sample consisted of peripheral blood. V gene TRBV12-3 or TRBV12-4 combines with J gene TRBJ2-7; D might be TRBD1 (6 bases). As DNA, the CDR3 is TGTGCCAGCACTGACAGGTCCTACGAGCAGTACTTC. It is translated as CASTDRSYEQYF.